This TCR beta chain stems from a study of cytomegalovirus exposure and HLA in healthy donors. Study overall: Earlier, 180 million or so T cells were analyzed, and fewer than 120 million unique TCR beta sequences were found among them.

Primers for the PCR totalled 60 Vbeta and 13 Jbeta. Libraries were prepared by immunoSEQ multiplex PCR; TCRdb keeps only in-frame clonotypes and omits some of them. The table includes about 100,000 clones, around 74% detected once. V shed 2 bases and J 8 bases; nucleotides not matched to a gene: 8. CDR1 and CDR2 from the germline V gene are SQVTM and ANQGSEA. This CDR3 has 14 amino acids. There are a few counts of this clone. Its target is unknown. Although they were nominally healthy when sampled, donors likely had unrecorded immune exposures. The study's findings and limits: Among immune exposure information, only CMV serostatus was available. Later analysis associated a missense DCLRE1C variant with TCR beta V- and J-gene trimming.

The source is a man aged 40-49 years in good health and CMV-seropositive. The chain has TRBV29-1 and TRBJ2-3, with 9 nucleotides matching TRBD1. The material sequenced was PBMCs. CDR3: CSVERPTGGGTQYF. Written as DNA, the CDR3 is TGCAGCGTTGAAAGGCCGACAGGGGGAGGTACGCAGTATTTT.